The 24 T cell receptor beta chains below all came from one sample that was sequenced in a study of OX40 agonist ivuxolimab in advanced cancers. Sequencing was performed with immunoSEQ multiplex PCR; in TCRdb, only in-frame clones are kept and a portion is missing. The sample shows about 69,000 clones, 80% to 95% of them seen only once. This specimen consisted of CD4+ or CD8+ T cells sorted from blood, obtained in a trial of the OX40 agonist ivuxolimab. These receptors came from an adult with an advanced solid tumor such as melanoma, head and neck, liver or kidney cancer.

The chain is built from TRBV15 and TRBJ1-3; D remains ambiguous. The CDR3 contains 16 residues. V dropped 0 bases and J dropped 0 bases, with 9 bases sitting between them. Germline V gene lookup returns CDR1 LNHNV and CDR2 YYDKDF (reference sequence). For the CDR3, the DNA is TGTGCCACCAGCAGAGAAACAGCCTTCTCTGGAAACACCATATATTTT. Encoded protein: CATSRETAFSGNTIYF.

This clone has just a few counts. One end of the junction does not line up with germline, which may come from a read error. The chain joins TRBV29-1 to TRBJ1-1; D gene uncertain. The germline gives CDR1 SQVTM, CDR2 ANQGSEA. The CDR3 contains 8 residues. The CDR3 nucleotides read TGCAGCGTTGACAGGTATATCTTT. It specifies CSVDRYIF.

The chain has TRBV15 and TRBJ1-2; unclear D gene. The CDR3 runs to 17 residues. The germline gives CDR1 LNHNV, CDR2 YYDKDF (reference sequence). Trimming removed 0 bases from V and 0 bases from J, with 14 bases in between. CDR3 coding DNA: TGTGCCACCAGCAGAGATTGGGCAGAAACTGCTAACTATGGCTACACCTTC. Translating it yields CATSRDWAETANYGYTF. Full variable domain (remainder filled in from reference TRBV15 and TRBJ1-2): DAMVIQNPRYQVTQFGKPVTLSCSQTLNHNVMYWYQQKSSQAPKLLFHYYDKDFNNEADTPDNFQSRRPNTSFCFLDIRSPGLGDTAMYLCATSRDWAETANYGYTFGSGTRLTVV.

This sequence joins TRBV6-1 and TRBJ2-7; D ambiguous. CDR1 MNHNS and CDR2 SASEGT come from the germline V gene. Trimming cost V 7 bases and J 4 bases, with 8 bases left between them. CDR3 length: 11 residues. The DNA of the CDR3 is TGTGCCAGCATCGGTTCTTACGAGCAGTACTTC. Protein sequence: CASIGSYEQYF.

V usage is TRBV6-5 and J usage is TRBJ2-5; D gene ambiguous. The V end was cut by 5 bases, the J end by 4 bases, with 11 bases between. The CDR3 loop spans 13 amino acids. Looked up from germline, CDR1 is MNHEY and CDR2 is SVGAGI. As DNA, the CDR3 is TGTGCCAGCAGTAGGTTCAGGCCAGAGACCCAGTACTTC. Protein: CASSRFRPETQYF.

This clone was seen just once. The chain links TRBV19 to TRBJ2-7; 7 nucleotides match TRBD1. From germline, CDR1 is LNHDA and CDR2 SQIVND (reference sequence). This CDR3 is built from 13 residues. The junction had 7 bases not matched to a gene; V was cut back by 9 bases and J by 2 bases. For the CDR3, the DNA is TGTGCCAGCGGAGCGACAGGGACCTACGAGCAGTACTTC. Translated, it gives CASGATGTYEQYF.

A single count supports this clone. V and J are TRBV28 and TRBJ1-4; D remains unclear. Trimming stripped 6 bases from V and 8 bases from J, with 13 bases between. Germline V CDR1 and CDR2: MDHEN, SYDVKM. CDR3 length: 13 amino acids. For the CDR3, the DNA is TGTGCCAGCAGCGGTGCGGGGTCGGAAAAACTGTTTTTT. Translating gives CASSGAGSEKLFF.

This clone was observed a single time. This chain connects TRBV29-1 to TRBJ2-4; D call uncertain. Germline CDR1 and CDR2: SQVTM and ANQGSEA. V was pared by 0 bases and J by 6 bases, with 15 bases between. The CDR3 is 15 residues long. CDR3 DNA sequence: TGCAGCGTTGAAGATGTCGGGTTAATCGGAAACATTCAGTACTTC. Translating gives CSVEDVGLIGNIQYF.

V usage is TRBV10-3 and J usage is TRBJ1-5, with 8 bases lining up with TRBD1. Unmatched junction bases numbered 7, after V lost 11 bases and J lost 4 bases. The CDR3 length is 13 residues. CDR1 and CDR2 from the germline V gene are ENHRY and SYGVKD. The CDR3 DNA sequence: TGTGCCGTTAAACAGGGGGTGAATCAGCCCCAGCATTTT. Protein: CAVKQGVNQPQHF.

The V and J genes are TRBV10-3 and TRBJ2-7; 7 bases agree with TRBD1. J gave up 2 bases and V 4 bases, and 8 bases lay outside the gene matches. CDR1 ENHRY and CDR2 SYGVKD come from the germline V gene. The CDR3 is made up of 15 amino acids. The CDR3 reads CAISGQGQGAYEQYF. CDR3 coding DNA: TGTGCCATCAGTGGACAGGGCCAGGGGGCCTACGAGCAGTACTTC.

V is TRBV11-3 and J is TRBJ2-5; D might be TRBD1 (5 bases). The V end lost 3 bases, the J end lost 0 bases, and 11 bases lay between the germline ends. CDR1 SGHNT and CDR2 YENEEA come from the germline V gene. The CDR3 has 15 amino acids. The CDR3 reads CASSLDTGNQETQYF. CDR3 coding DNA: TGTGCCAGCAGCTTGGATACAGGCAACCAAGAGACCCAGTACTTC. The full variable domain, its missing parts supplied by reference TRBV11-3 and TRBJ2-5, is EAGVVQSPRYKIIEKKQPVAFWCNPISGHNTLYWYLQNLGQGPELLIRYENEEAVDDSQLPKDRFSAERLKGVDSTLKIQPAELGDSAVYLCASSLDTGNQETQYFGPGTRLLVL.

V is TRBV7-6 and J is TRBJ2-3; 8 nucleotides align to TRBD1. The CDR3 extends over 14 amino acids. Germline trimming cut 5 bases from V and 6 bases from J; bases unmatched to any gene: 7. Germline CDR1 reads SGHVS; CDR2 reads FNYEAQ. CDR3 region: CASSPGQGTDTQYF. CDR3 coding DNA: TGTGCCAGCAGCCCAGGACAGGGTACGGATACGCAGTATTTT.

The genes are TRBV6-5 and TRBJ2-3; tentative D call: TRBD1 (6 bases). V was shortened by 5 bases and J by 1 base, with 10 bases between the two germline ends. This CDR3 is 14 amino acids long. The germline gives CDR1 MNHEY, CDR2 SVGAGI. The CDR3: CASSSRQGTDTQYF. CDR3 coding DNA: TGTGCCAGCAGTAGTCGACAGGGCACAGATACGCAGTATTTT.

The chain recombines TRBV28 with TRBJ1-3; 9 bases map to TRBD1. The V segment lost 7 bases and the J segment 4 bases; nucleotides outside the gene matches: 8. This CDR3 spans 15 amino acids. Germline V gene lookup returns CDR1 MDHEN and CDR2 SYDVKM. The CDR3 reads CASTYPTGGGNTIYF. The CDR3 nucleotides read TGTGCCAGCACCTACCCGACAGGGGGGGGAAACACCATATATTTT.

The J gene is TRBJ1-6, the V gene TRBV7-9, with a weak D call TRBD1 (5 bases). Trimming removed 0 bases from V and 11 bases from J, with 8 bases in between. CDR3 size: 13 residues. Germline CDR1 is SEHNR and CDR2 is FQNEAQ (reference sequence). CDR3 residues: CASSLAGEAPLHF. The CDR3, as DNA: TGTGCCAGCAGCTTAGCGGGGGAGGCACCCCTCCACTTT.

The rearrangement links TRBV9 to TRBJ2-1; TRBD2 matches at 10 bases. Trimming removed 4 bases from V and 10 bases from J; junction bases left unmatched: 14. CDR1 SGDLS and CDR2 YYNGEE come from the germline V gene. This CDR3 comprises 16 residues. The CDR3 DNA sequence: TGTGCCAGCAGCCCCACTAGCGGGAAGGGAATCAGAGAGCAGTTCTTC. Protein: CASSPTSGKGIREQFF.

The rearrangement links TRBV27 to TRBJ2-3, with 10 bases fitting TRBD1. The germline V gene encodes CDR1 MNHEY and CDR2 SMNVEV (reference sequence). After removal of 4 bases from V and 0 bases from J, the junction contained 4 bases not matched to a gene. The CDR3 extends over 16 amino acids. The CDR3, as DNA: TGTGCCAGCAGTTGGGGACAGGGGCGAAGCACAGATACGCAGTATTTT. Protein product: CASSWGQGRSTDTQYF.

The chain is built from TRBV28 and TRBJ1-5, with 9 nucleotides matching TRBD1. This CDR3 is built from 14 residues. The ends lost 5 bases at V and 6 bases at J; junction bases unmatched: 5. In germline, CDR1 is MDHEN, CDR2 SYDVKM. CDR3 DNA: TGTGCCAGCAGTGTCAGGACAGGGGTTCAGCCCCAGCATTTT. As protein: CASSVRTGVQPQHF. Full variable domain (rest looked up from reference TRBV28 and TRBJ1-5): DVKVTQSSRYLVKRTGEKVFLECVQDMDHENMFWYRQDPGLGLRLIYFSYDVKMKEKGDIPEGYSVSREKKERFSLILESASTNQTSMYLCASSVRTGVQPQHFGDGTRLSIL.

This clone showed up just a few times. The genes are TRBV2 and TRBJ2-7; no clear D gene. V dropped 2 bases and J dropped 3 bases, with 8 bases sitting between them. Germline values: CDR1 SNHLY, CDR2 FYNNEI. CDR3 length equals 13 residues. The CDR3 reads CASSEMRLYEQYF. The CDR3 DNA follows: TGTGCCAGCAGTGAAATGAGGCTCTACGAGCAGTACTTC.

The CDR3 here is CAIGARGLYGYTF. The CDR3 DNA reads TGTGCCATCGGGGCCCGGGGCCTCTATGGCTACACCTTC. The chain recombines TRBV10-3 with TRBJ1-2, with a weak D call TRBD1 (5 bases). The CDR3 sequence is 13 residues long. Trimming shortened V by 8 bases and J by 4 bases, and 14 bases separated the two germline ends. Germline V CDR1 and CDR2: ENHRY, SYGVKD.

V and J are TRBV28 and TRBJ2-1, with 8 positions matching TRBD1. J lost 6 bases, V lost 4 bases, and 8 bases had no gene match. There are 15 residues in the CDR3. Germline CDR1 MDHEN, CDR2 SYDVKM. The CDR3 protein is CASSSAGTGGNEQFF. CDR3 sequence (DNA): TGTGCCAGCAGTTCGGCCGGGACAGGAGGCAATGAGCAGTTCTTC.

The gene calls are TRBV5-1 and TRBJ2-7; 13 nucleotides align to TRBD2. Germline V gene data show CDR1 as SGHRS and CDR2 as YFSETQ. The CDR3 is 16 amino acids. V was clipped by 0 bases and J by 2 bases; unmatched bases: 2. CDR3 coding DNA: TGCGCCAGCAGCTTGGGTGGGACTAGCGGGACCTACGAGCAGTACTTC. Encoded protein: CASSLGGTSGTYEQYF.

DNA for the CDR3: TGTGCCAGCAGCCCGTCTCGCGGTTTGGAGACCCAGTACTTC. Its protein is CASSPSRGLETQYF. The chain combines TRBV7-2 with TRBJ2-5; no clear D. The length of the CDR3 is 14 residues. The germline V gene encodes CDR1 SGHTA and CDR2 FQGNSA. V lost 5 bases to trimming and J lost 5 bases, with 15 bases between them. The full variable domain, with the rest looked up from reference TRBV7-2 and TRBJ2-5, is GAGVSQSPSNKVTEKGKDVELRCDPISGHTALYWYRQSLGQGLEFLIYFQGNSAPDKSGLPSDRFSAERTGGSVSTLTIQRTQQEDSAVYLCASSPSRGLETQYFGPGTRLLVL.

This rearrangement joins TRBV6-1 to TRBJ1-5; tentatively, D is TRBD1 (5 bases). Germline lookup yields CDR1 MNHNS and CDR2 SASEGT. The V gene lost 4 bases and the J gene lost 1 base, with 5 bases spanning the gap. The CDR3 loop spans 13 amino acids. The CDR3 DNA follows: TGTGCCAGCAGTGGACAGAGCAATCAGCCCCAGCATTTT. This sequence encodes CASSGQSNQPQHF.